This is a list of T cell receptor beta chains from one sample in a study of vaccination and CD4 T cells after COVID-19. No antigen has been assigned to these receptors. TCRdb called the PCR reads again in MiXCR, with one record for every CDR3 protein. Found here are about 20,000 distinct CDR3 sequences, 50% to 55% of them singletons; the top ten hold about 13%. Source material: CD4+ T cells from blood, cultured in vitro. The receptors come from a human donor who had recovered from COVID-19. Each CDR3 is given with its conserved first and last residue. Fields, in order: V gene, J gene, CDR3 protein.

v_call: TRBV19
j_call: TRBJ1-5
cdr3_aa: CASSFRALNQPQHF

v_call: TRBV15
j_call: TRBJ1-4
cdr3_aa: CATSRVRGANEKLFF

v_call: TRBV6-2/TRBV6-3
j_call: TRBJ2-7
cdr3_aa: CASSYPSYEQYF

v_call: TRBV20-1
j_call: TRBJ2-2
cdr3_aa: CSAYRLAGGNTGELFF

v_call: TRBV20-1
j_call: TRBJ2-1
cdr3_aa: CSSGGGGAYNEQFF

v_call: TRBV2
j_call: TRBJ1-2
cdr3_aa: CASRPRQKSDYGYTF

v_call: TRBV7-3
j_call: TRBJ1-2
cdr3_aa: CASSLRGGGAAAGYTF

v_call: TRBV25-1
j_call: TRBJ1-1
cdr3_aa: CASSELTALNTEAFF

v_call: TRBV27
j_call: TRBJ1-1
cdr3_aa: CASRGQGGTEAFF

v_call: TRBV28
j_call: TRBJ2-2
cdr3_aa: CAARRDTGELFF

v_call: TRBV10-3
j_call: TRBJ2-3
cdr3_aa: CAISRVAFTDTQYF

v_call: TRBV19
j_call: TRBJ1-2
cdr3_aa: CASSMGPGRQGIDGYTF

v_call: TRBV7-6
j_call: TRBJ2-5
cdr3_aa: CASSSQAGGFQETQYF

v_call: TRBV20-1
j_call: TRBJ1-2
cdr3_aa: CSAPNRVRGYTF

v_call: TRBV7-2
j_call: TRBJ1-4
cdr3_aa: CASSVDRGFTEKLFF

v_call: TRBV19
j_call: TRBJ1-1
cdr3_aa: CASSEDGGSEAFF

v_call: TRBV6-5
j_call: TRBJ1-1
cdr3_aa: CASSYMVSTEAFF

v_call: TRBV18
j_call: TRBJ1-2
cdr3_aa: CASSPTRGNYGYTF

v_call: TRBV28
j_call: TRBJ1-2
cdr3_aa: CASKPQGYDYGYTF

v_call: TRBV30
j_call: TRBJ2-2
cdr3_aa: CAWSGLAGSNTGELFF

v_call: TRBV6-4
j_call: TRBJ2-5
cdr3_aa: CASSDREGETQYF

v_call: TRBV20-1
j_call: TRBJ1-1
cdr3_aa: CSAREPGKNTEAFF

v_call: TRBV29-1
j_call: TRBJ1-2
cdr3_aa: CSVEGQGGYGYTF

v_call: TRBV20-1
j_call: TRBJ2-2
cdr3_aa: CSARSSAAWGDTGELFF

v_call: TRBV28
j_call: TRBJ2-7
cdr3_aa: CASSTAVAVPLYEQYF

v_call: TRBV20-1
j_call: TRBJ2-5
cdr3_aa: CSASVVTPDDQETQYF

v_call: TRBV20-1
j_call: TRBJ2-3
cdr3_aa: CSARAALGREADTQYF

v_call: TRBV28
j_call: TRBJ1-5
cdr3_aa: CASSRGVSDNQPQHF